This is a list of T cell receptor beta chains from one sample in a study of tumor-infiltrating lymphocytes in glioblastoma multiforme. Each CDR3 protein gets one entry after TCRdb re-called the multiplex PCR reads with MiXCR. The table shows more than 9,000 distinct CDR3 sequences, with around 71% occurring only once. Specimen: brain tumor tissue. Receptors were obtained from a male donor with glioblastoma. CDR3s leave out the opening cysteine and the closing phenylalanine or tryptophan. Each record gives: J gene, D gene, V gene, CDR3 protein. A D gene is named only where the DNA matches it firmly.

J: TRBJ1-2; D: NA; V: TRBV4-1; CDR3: ASSQDPGDHGGYT
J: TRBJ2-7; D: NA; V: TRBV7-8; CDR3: ASQLGTADYEQC
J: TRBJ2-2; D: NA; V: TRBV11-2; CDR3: ASSLDLVTGELF
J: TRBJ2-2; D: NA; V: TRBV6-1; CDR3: ASNEQNTGELF
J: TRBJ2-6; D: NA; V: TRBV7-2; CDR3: ASNGGMTGVNVLT
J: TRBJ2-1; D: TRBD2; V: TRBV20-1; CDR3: SASRPGLAGMNEQF
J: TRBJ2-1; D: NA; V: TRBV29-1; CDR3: SVAGRQGGNEQF
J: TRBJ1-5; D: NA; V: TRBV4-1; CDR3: ASSLTSGSSNQPQH
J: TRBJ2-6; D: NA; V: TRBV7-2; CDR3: ASSLHAAEANVLT
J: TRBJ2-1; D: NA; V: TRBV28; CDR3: ASSFAFGGYNEQF
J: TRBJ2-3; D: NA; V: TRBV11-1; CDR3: ASSPFGTDTQY
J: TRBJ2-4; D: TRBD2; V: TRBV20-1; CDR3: GASPWGTSGRGRAKNIQY
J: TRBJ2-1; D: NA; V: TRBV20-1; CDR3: SARDLGVVGEEQF
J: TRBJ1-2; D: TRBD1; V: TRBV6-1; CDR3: ASSKQGSYGYT
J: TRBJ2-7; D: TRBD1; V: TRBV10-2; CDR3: ASSQGTGVYEQY
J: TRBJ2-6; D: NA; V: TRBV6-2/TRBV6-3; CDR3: ASSPEGSGANVLT
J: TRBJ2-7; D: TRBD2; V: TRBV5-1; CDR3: ASSGGTSGTNYEQY
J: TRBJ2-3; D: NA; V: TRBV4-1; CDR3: ASSRALHSTDTQY
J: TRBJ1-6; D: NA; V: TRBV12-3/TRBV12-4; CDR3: ASSSRTDFNSPLH
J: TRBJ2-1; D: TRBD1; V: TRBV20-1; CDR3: SVFDRDRGLYEQF
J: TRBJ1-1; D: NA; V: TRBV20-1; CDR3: SAERSNTEAF
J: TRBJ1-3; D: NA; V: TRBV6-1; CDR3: ASIKGNTIY
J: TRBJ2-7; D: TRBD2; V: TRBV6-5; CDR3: ASSSTSGLEQY
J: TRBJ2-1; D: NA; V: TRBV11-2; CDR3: ASSSYPQVEREQF
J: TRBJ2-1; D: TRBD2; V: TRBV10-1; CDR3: ASSPGTSGGYNEQF
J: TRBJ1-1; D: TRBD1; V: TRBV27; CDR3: ASFPGGTEAF
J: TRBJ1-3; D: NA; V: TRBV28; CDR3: ASSLGGFGNTIY
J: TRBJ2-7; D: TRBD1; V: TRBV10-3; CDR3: DVSPGQGYEQY
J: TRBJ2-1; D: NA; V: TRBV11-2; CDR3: VSSLALRWPSRNEQF
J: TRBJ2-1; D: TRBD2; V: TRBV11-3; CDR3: ASSLRREGFHEQL
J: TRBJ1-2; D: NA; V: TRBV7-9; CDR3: ASSQTTSQGGGNT
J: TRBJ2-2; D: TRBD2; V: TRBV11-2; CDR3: ASTPSSGQGLAVNTGELF
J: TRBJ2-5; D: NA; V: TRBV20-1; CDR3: SARPGGETQY
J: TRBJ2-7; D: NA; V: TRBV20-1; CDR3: SGGYFYEQY
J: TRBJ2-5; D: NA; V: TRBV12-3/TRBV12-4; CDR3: ASSPRMETQY
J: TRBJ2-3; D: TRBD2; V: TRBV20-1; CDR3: NVTVAGERDTQY
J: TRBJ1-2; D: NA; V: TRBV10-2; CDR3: ASNGMDNGYT
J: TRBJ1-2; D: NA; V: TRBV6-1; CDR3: ASGVPGGGYGYT
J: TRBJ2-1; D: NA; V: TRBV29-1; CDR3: SVEDQSRRSYSEQF
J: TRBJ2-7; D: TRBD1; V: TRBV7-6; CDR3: ASSTGQGAGNEQY
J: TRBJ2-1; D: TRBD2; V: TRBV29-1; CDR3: SVETSDREQF
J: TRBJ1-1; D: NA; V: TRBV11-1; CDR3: ASSLVQTEAF
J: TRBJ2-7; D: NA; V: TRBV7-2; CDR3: ASSPQSYSYEQY
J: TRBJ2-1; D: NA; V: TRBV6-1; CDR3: ASAYEPGGLYIEQF
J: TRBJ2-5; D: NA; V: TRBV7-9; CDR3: ASRNTGPRAQEAQY
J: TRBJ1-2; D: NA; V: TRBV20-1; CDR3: SARAQGKNRDYGYT
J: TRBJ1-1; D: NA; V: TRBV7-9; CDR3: ASSNVGGLLGNTEAF
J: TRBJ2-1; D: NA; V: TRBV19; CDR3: ASSLRYNEQF
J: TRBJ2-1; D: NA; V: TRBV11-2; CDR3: ASSLDRGNGQL
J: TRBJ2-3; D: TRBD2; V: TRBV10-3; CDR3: AISGERETYTDTRY
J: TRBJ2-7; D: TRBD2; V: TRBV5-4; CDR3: ASSLPGTSGSYWGEQY
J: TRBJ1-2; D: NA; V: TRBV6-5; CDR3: ASSGQEGIDGYT
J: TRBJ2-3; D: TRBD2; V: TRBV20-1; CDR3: SARRLARGQDTQY
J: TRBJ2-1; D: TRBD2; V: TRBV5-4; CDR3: ASSLRLAGVERF
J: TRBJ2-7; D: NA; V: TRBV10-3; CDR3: AISESSLSLCEQY
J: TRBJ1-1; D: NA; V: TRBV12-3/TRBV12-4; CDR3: ASSFSTSNTEAF
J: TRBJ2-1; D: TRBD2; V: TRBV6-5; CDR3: ASSLLARNYDEQF
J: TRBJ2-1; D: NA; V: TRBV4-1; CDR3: ASSQEAGGGKGYNEQF
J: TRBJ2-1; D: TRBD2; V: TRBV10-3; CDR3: AISESGSGSVNEQF